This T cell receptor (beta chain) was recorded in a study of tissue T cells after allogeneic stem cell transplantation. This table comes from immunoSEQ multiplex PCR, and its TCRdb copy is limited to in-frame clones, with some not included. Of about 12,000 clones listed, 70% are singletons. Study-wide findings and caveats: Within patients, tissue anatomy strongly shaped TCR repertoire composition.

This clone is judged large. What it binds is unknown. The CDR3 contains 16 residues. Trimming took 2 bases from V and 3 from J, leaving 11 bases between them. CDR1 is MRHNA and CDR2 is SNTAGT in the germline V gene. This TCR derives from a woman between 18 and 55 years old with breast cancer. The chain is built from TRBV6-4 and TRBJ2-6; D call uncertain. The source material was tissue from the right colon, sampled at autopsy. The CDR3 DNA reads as TGTGCCAGCAGTGACGAGGTCGGTGATGGGGCCAACGTCCTGACTTTC. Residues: CASSDEVGDGANVLTF.